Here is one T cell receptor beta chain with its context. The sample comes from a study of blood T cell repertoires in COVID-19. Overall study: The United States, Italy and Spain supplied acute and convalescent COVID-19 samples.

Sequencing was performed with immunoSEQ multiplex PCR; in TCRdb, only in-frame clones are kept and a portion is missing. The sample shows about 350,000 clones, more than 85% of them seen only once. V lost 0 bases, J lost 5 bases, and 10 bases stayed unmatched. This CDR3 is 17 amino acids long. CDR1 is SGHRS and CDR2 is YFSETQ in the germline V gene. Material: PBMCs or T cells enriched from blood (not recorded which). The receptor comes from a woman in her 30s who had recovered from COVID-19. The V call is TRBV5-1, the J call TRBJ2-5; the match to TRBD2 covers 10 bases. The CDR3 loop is CASSLDPSSGSRETQYF. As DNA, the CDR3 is TGCGCCAGCAGCTTGGATCCCTCTAGCGGGAGCCGGGAGACCCAGTACTTC.